Many counts were recorded for the clone carrying this T cell receptor beta chain. As yet, its antigen is unknown. The data are from a study of CD8+ T cells in alopecia areata. Findings of the study overall: Lesional scalp, notably in alopecia totalis/universalis, had clonality above that of normal scalp. Mice showed TCR sharing more clearly than patients did, possibly owing to HLA.

Trimming at V came to 5 bases and at J to 0 bases, leaving 10 bases not matched to a gene. Germline V gene lookup returns CDR1 SGHDT and CDR2 YYEEEE. The CDR3 loop spans 16 amino acids. Sequencing used cDNA as its template, made by extracting RNA and reverse transcribing it. Clones were sequenced by immunoSEQ multiplex PCR, and TCRdb holds only the in-frame ones, with some missing. The table has 100,000 to 120,000 clones, roughly 59% seen once. Sorting from PBMCs produced CD4+ and CD8+ T cells. The clonotype comes from a human donor in good health. V is TRBV5-6 and J is TRBJ1-1, with 7 nucleotides matching TRBD1. Source material: CD8+ T cells sorted from blood. The CDR3, as DNA: TGTGCCAGCAGGCCCGGGACAGCCTCTATGAACACTGAAGCTTTCTTT. It translates to CASRPGTASMNTEAFF. The complete variable domain, with remaining parts taken from reference TRBV5-6 and TRBJ1-1, reads DAGVTQSPTHLIKTRGQQVTLRCSPKSGHDTVSWYQQALGQGPQFIFQYYEEEERQRGNFPDRFSGHQFPNYSSELNVNALLLGDSALYLCASRPGTASMNTEAFFGQGTRLTVV.